These 19 T cell receptor beta chains originate from one sample sequenced in a study of naive and memory T cell subsets. An equimolar mix of two oligonucleotides served as the beta constant-region primer for TRBC1 and TRBC2. One entry per CDR3 protein, called by TCRdb with MiXCR from the UMI-ligation and nested PCR reads. The data contain 120,000 to 150,000 distinct CDR3 sequences, over 15% of them seen just once; the ten biggest clones take up approximately 0.15%. Material: naive CD4+ T cells from blood. The receptors here all came from a human donor in good health.

V and J are TRBV7-3 and TRBJ2-2, with D uncertain. CDR1 and CDR2 (germline): SGHTA, FQGTGA. The CDR3 is 12 amino acids. Trimming stripped 6 bases from V and 5 bases from J, with 7 bases between. CDR3 residues: CASSKMTGELFF. DNA for the CDR3: TGTGCCAGCAGTAAGATGACCGGGGAGCTGTTTTTT.

V gene TRBV2 combines with J gene TRBJ1-5; perhaps TRBD1 as D (6 bases). The germline gives CDR1 SNHLY, CDR2 FYNNEI. The CDR3 is made up of 14 amino acids. Between the trimmed V and J ends, which lost 6 bases and 5 bases, there was a span of 14 bases. CDR3 coding DNA: TGTGCCAGCAGATGGGACACCTTCTATCAGCCCCAGCATTTT. The encoded protein is CASRWDTFYQPQHF.

This clonotype was counted ten times or more. The chain joins TRBV5-1 to TRBJ2-2, with TRBD1 matching over 9 bases. The germline gives CDR1 SGHRS, CDR2 YFSETQ. V lost 1 base to trimming and J lost 3 bases; unmatched junction nucleotides: 4. The CDR3 consists of 16 residues. The CDR3 loop is CASSLRGQGDTGELFF. The CDR3 nucleotides read TGCGCCAGCAGCTTGAGGGGACAGGGTGACACCGGGGAGCTGTTTTTT. The full variable domain, rest sourced from reference TRBV5-1 and TRBJ2-2, is KAGVTQTPRYLIKTRGQQVTLSCSPISGHRSVSWYQQTPGQGLQFLFEYFSETQRNKGNFPGRFSGRQFSNSRSEMNVSTLELGDSALYLCASSLRGQGDTGELFFGEGSRLTVL.

J is TRBJ1-2 and V is TRBV29-1; maybe TRBD1 (5 bases). The CDR3 sequence is 16 residues long. The ends were cut back, 2 bases at V and 6 bases at J, with 22 bases in the middle. Germline V gene lookup returns CDR1 SQVTM and CDR2 ANQGSEA. The CDR3 DNA sequence: TGCAGCGTTGAAAGCTCCGTGGCGGCAGGGACTGATGGCTACACCTTC. Its protein is CSVESSVAAGTDGYTF.

This clonotype was seen a handful of times. The chain has TRBV4-1 and TRBJ2-7; TRBD1 might be the D (5 bases). The CDR3 is made up of 16 amino acids. CDR1 MGHRA and CDR2 YSYEKL come from the germline V gene. V lost 4 bases and J 3 bases, leaving 19 bases between the germline ends. CDR3 residues: CASSPTPRANYYEQYF. The CDR3 DNA follows: TGCGCCAGCAGCCCCACCCCCAGGGCTAACTACTACGAGCAGTACTTC.

This chain joins TRBV12-3 or TRBV12-4 and TRBJ2-1; TRBD2 aligns across 8 bases. The V and J ends lost 4 bases and 6 bases, in that order; junction bases with no gene match: 8. This CDR3 spans 15 amino acids. The CDR3 loop is CASSSVAGGLNEQFF. In DNA form, the CDR3 reads TGTGCCAGCAGTTCCGTGGCGGGAGGACTCAATGAGCAGTTCTTC.

This clonotype showed up just a few times. The J gene is TRBJ2-7, the V gene TRBV2; 7 bases fit TRBD2. Germline trimming cut 5 bases from V and 7 bases from J; bases unmatched to any gene: 14. This CDR3 has 15 amino acids. Germline V CDR1 and CDR2: SNHLY, FYNNEI. The CDR3 bases are TGTGCCAGCAGTCGCGCGGCTAGCGGAGTGGGAGAGCAGTACTTC. Residues: CASSRAASGVGEQYF. Full variable domain (outside the CDR3, taken from reference TRBV2 and TRBJ2-7): EPEVTQTPSHQVTQMGQEVILRCVPISNHLYFYWYRQILGQKVEFLVSFYNNEISEKSEIFDDQFSVERPDGSNFTLKIRSTKLEDSAMYFCASSRAASGVGEQYFGPGTRLTVT.

The V gene is TRBV7-7, the J gene TRBJ2-5; 12 bases align to TRBD2. The CDR3 spans 17 residues. CDR1 is SSHAT and CDR2 is FNYEAQ in the germline V gene (reference sequence). V dropped 4 bases and J dropped 4; count of bases not matched to a gene: 10. The CDR3 DNA is TGTGCCAGCAGCTGGGGGCCCCTAGCGGGAGGGCGAGAGACCCAGTACTTC. It codes for CASSWGPLAGGRETQYF.

The rearrangement joins TRBV28 to TRBJ1-1; 9 positions agree with TRBD1. Germline V lookup: CDR1 MDHEN, CDR2 SYDVKM. The CDR3 has 16 residues. Germline trimming cut 6 bases from V and 0 bases from J; bases unmatched to any gene: 8. The CDR3 protein is CASRTEGQGMNTEAFF. Written as DNA, the CDR3 is TGTGCCAGCAGAACTGAGGGACAGGGCATGAACACTGAAGCTTTCTTT.

The chain links TRBV24-1 to TRBJ2-5, with D uncertain. Germline lookup yields CDR1 KGHDR and CDR2 SFDVKD. Trimming cost V 0 bases and J 5 bases, with 6 bases left between them. The CDR3 consists of 13 residues. The CDR3 here is CATSDLVDETQYF. CDR3 DNA: TGTGCCACCAGTGATTTGGTGGATGAGACCCAGTACTTC.

This clonotype was counted a few times. The chain's CDR3 is CASSLGTEGGLAEPLVKNIQYF. As DNA, the CDR3 is TGTGCCAGCAGTCTAGGGACAGAAGGGGGACTAGCGGAACCGCTCGTCAAAAACATTCAGTACTTC. This chain joins TRBV28 and TRBJ2-4, with 11 bases matching TRBD2. The J segment lost 3 bases and the V segment lost 5 bases, leaving 24 bases of the junction unmatched. Germline-derived CDR1 and CDR2 are MDHEN and SYDVKM. The CDR3 has 22 amino acids.

This clonotype was detected a few times. The chain carries TRBV5-1 and TRBJ2-1, with 8 bases identical to TRBD1. The CDR3 spans 16 residues. After removal of 7 bases from V and 8 bases from J, the junction contained 17 bases not matched to a gene. The germline CDR1 and CDR2 sequences are SGHRS and YFSETQ. The CDR3 protein is CASAAGQAHGGYEQFF. The CDR3 DNA reads as TGCGCCAGCGCGGCGGGACAGGCTCATGGGGGGTATGAGCAGTTCTTC.

This clonotype was recorded a few times. The chain has TRBV20-1 and TRBJ2-1; 8 bases line up with TRBD2. From germline, CDR1 is DFQATT and CDR2 SNEGSKA (reference sequence). J was trimmed by 7 bases and V by 5 bases; bases with no gene match: 7. The CDR3 is made up of 13 amino acids. The CDR3 region has the DNA TGCAGTGCTCATAGCGGGAACAGTAATGAGCAGTTCTTC. Protein: CSAHSGNSNEQFF.

This chain links TRBV20-1 with TRBJ2-2; tentatively, D is TRBD1 (5 bases). This CDR3 region has 14 residues. The germline V and J ends were trimmed by 4 bases and 6 bases, with 15 bases remaining between them. Germline V CDR1 and CDR2: DFQATT, SNEGSKA (reference sequence). The CDR3 loop reads CSATGIGHPGELFF. CDR3 bases: TGCAGTGCTACAGGGATTGGACATCCCGGGGAGCTGTTTTTT.

The rearrangement joins TRBV6-2 or TRBV6-3 to TRBJ1-5; possible D gene TRBD1, 5 bases. The germline V gene has CDR1 MNHEY and CDR2 SVGEGT. Trimming took off 6 bases at V and 3 bases at J, with 18 bases between the two ends. CDR3 size: 16 residues. CDR3 protein: CASRDPGPHSNQPQHF. The DNA of the CDR3 is TGTGCCAGCAGAGACCCGGGACCGCACTCCAATCAGCCCCAGCATTTT.

The J gene is TRBJ1-1, the V gene TRBV7-9, with D possibly matching TRBD1 (6 bases). Germline CDR1 is SEHNR and CDR2 is FQNEAQ (reference sequence). V dropped 0 bases and J dropped 3 bases, with 14 bases sitting between them. This CDR3 region has 16 residues. The CDR3 loop is CASSLAVAGDDTEAFF. The DNA of the CDR3 is TGTGCCAGCAGCTTAGCCGTGGCAGGGGACGACACTGAAGCTTTCTTT.

This clonotype has just a few counts. The chain carries TRBV7-9 and TRBJ2-2; a possible D gene is TRBD1 (6 bases). V lost 4 bases and J lost 0, with 9 bases in between. CDR1 and CDR2 from the germline V gene are SEHNR and FQNEAQ (reference sequence). The CDR3 is 15 residues long. The CDR3 sequence: CASSYRDTNTGELFF. The CDR3 nucleotides are TGTGCCAGCAGCTACCGGGACACGAACACCGGGGAGCTGTTTTTT.

V usage is TRBV5-1 and J usage is TRBJ2-4; 9 bases agree with TRBD1. This CDR3 comprises 16 residues. The V segment lost 4 bases and the J segment 8 bases; nucleotides outside the gene matches: 13. Germline V gene lookup returns CDR1 SGHRS and CDR2 YFSETQ. The CDR3: CASSPPIQGAADIQYF. The CDR3 DNA reads TGCGCCAGCAGCCCCCCGATACAGGGGGCTGCGGACATTCAGTACTTC.

This clonotype was seen more than once but under ten times. This chain uses TRBV5-4 with TRBJ1-3; 7 bases fit TRBD1. V shed 2 bases and J 2 bases; nucleotides not matched to a gene: 4. This CDR3 has 15 residues. Germline CDR1 is SGHNT and CDR2 is YYREEE (reference sequence). The CDR3 is CASSLPTGPGNTIYF. CDR3 sequence (DNA): TGTGCCAGCAGCTTACCGACAGGGCCTGGAAACACCATATATTTT.